This TCR beta chain was sequenced in a study of T cell responses to AZD1222 COVID-19 vaccine. Regarding the study as a whole: Reports indicate that nearly half of spike-specific TCRs are directed at unmutated variant regions. Possibly, clonal diversity was underestimated; donors were largely white British and included more females.

In germline, CDR1 is MNHNY, CDR2 SVGAGI (reference sequence). CDR3 size: 14 residues. Trimming removed 6 bases from V and 1 base from J; junction bases left unmatched: 5. Repertoires were generated with immunoSEQ multiplex PCR, while TCRdb's copy carries only in-frame clones and drops some. The table lists around 160,000 clones, more than 70% of them singletons. Details on this clone: Its antigen is unknown.

Sample: peripheral blood, taken on day 0 of AZD1222 vaccination. The origin of this receptor is an adult in good health. This chain uses TRBV6-6 with TRBJ1-1; 7 nucleotides match TRBD1. CDR3 sequence reads: CASSLGQENTEAFF. As DNA, the CDR3 is TGTGCCAGCAGCCTAGGACAGGAGAACACTGAAGCTTTCTTT.